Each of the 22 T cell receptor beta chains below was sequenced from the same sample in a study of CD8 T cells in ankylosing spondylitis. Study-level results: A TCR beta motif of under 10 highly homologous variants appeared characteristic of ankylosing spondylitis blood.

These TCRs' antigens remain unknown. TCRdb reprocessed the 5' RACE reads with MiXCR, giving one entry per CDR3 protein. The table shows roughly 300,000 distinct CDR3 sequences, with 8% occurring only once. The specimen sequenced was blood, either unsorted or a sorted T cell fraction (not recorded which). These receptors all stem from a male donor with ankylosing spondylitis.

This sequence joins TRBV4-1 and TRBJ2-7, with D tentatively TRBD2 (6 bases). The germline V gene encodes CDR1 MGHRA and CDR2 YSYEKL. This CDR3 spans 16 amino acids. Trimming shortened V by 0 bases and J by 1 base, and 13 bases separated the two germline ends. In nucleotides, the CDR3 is TGCGCCAGCAGCCAAGAGGCCCGGGGGAGGTCCTACGAGCAGTACTTC. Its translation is CASSQEARGRSYEQYF.

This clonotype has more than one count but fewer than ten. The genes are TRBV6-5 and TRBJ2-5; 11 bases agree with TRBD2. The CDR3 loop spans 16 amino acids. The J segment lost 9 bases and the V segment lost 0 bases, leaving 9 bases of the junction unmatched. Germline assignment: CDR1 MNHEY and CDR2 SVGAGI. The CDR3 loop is CASSYSTSGTTLAQYF. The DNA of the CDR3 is TGTGCCAGCAGTTACTCGACTAGCGGGACCACCTTGGCCCAGTACTTC.

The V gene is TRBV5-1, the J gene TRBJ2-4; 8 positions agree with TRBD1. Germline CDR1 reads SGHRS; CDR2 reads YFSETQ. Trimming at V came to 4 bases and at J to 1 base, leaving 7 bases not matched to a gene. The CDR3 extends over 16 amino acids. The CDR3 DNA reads TGCGCCAGCAGCCCGCAGGGGGCTTTGGCCAAAAACATTCAGTACTTC. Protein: CASSPQGALAKNIQYF.

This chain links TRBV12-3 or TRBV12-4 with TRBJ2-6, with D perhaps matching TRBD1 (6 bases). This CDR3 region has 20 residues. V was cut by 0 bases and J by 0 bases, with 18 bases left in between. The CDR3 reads CASSLAMVQGKNSGANVLTF. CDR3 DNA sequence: TGTGCCAGCAGTTTAGCGATGGTGCAGGGGAAGAACTCTGGGGCCAACGTCCTGACTTTC.

CDR3 nucleotides: TGTGCCAGCAGTCCCGCTCCGGGGGAGGAGACCCAGTACTTC. This codes for CASSPAPGEETQYF. V and J are TRBV27 and TRBJ2-5, with D perhaps TRBD2 (6 bases). The V and J ends lost 5 bases and 5 bases respectively, with 15 bases between them. CDR3 size: 14 residues. Germline V lookup: CDR1 MNHEY, CDR2 SMNVEV (reference sequence).

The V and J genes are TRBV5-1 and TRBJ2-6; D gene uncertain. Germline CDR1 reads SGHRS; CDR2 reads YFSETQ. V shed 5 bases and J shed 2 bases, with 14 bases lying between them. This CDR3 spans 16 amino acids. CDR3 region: CASRRGAETGANVLTF. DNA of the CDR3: TGCGCCAGCAGGCGAGGCGCGGAAACTGGGGCCAACGTCCTGACTTTC.

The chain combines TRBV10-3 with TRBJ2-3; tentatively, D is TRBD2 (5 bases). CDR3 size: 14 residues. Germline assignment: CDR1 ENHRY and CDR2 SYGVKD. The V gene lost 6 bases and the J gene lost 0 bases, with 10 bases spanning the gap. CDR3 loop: CAIRDWTSTDTQYF. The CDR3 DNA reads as TGTGCCATCAGGGATTGGACTAGCACAGATACGCAGTATTTT.

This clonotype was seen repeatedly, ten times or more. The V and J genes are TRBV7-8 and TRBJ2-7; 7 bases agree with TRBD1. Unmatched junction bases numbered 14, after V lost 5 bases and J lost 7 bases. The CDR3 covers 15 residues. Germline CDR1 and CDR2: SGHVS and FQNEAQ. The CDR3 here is CASSPPLRQGLEQYF. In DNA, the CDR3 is TGTGCCAGCAGCCCGCCCTTGAGACAGGGATTAGAGCAGTACTTC.

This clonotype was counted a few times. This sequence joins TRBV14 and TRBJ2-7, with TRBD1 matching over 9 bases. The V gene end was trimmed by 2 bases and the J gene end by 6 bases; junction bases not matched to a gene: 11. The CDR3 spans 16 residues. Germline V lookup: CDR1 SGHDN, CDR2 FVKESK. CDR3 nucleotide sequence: TGTGCCAGCAGCCAATATGGGACAGGGAGCTTACGCGAGCAGTACTTC. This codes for CASSQYGTGSLREQYF.

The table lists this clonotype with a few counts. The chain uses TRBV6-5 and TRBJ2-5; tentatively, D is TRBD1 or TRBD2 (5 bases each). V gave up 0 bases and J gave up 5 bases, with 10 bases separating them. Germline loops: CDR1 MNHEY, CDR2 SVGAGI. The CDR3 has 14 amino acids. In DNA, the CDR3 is TGTGCCAGCAGTTACTCATGGGGGATTGAGACCCAGTACTTC. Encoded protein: CASSYSWGIETQYF.

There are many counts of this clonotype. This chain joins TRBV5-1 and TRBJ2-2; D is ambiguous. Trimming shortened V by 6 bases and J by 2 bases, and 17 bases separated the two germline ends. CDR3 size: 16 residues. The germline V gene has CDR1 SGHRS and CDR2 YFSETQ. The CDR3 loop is CASKGESTTNTGELFF. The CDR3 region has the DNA TGCGCCAGCAAAGGAGAGTCGACCACTAACACCGGGGAGCTGTTTTTT.

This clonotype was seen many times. CDR3 amino acids: CASSHPAGERNQPQHF. Here the CDR3 DNA reads TGCGCCAGCAGCCACCCCGCTGGGGAACGCAATCAGCCCCAGCATTTT. The chain employs TRBV4-1 and TRBJ1-5; no firm D call. The V gene lost 3 bases and the J gene lost 2 bases, with 14 bases spanning the gap. Germline V gene lookup returns CDR1 MGHRA and CDR2 YSYEKL. The CDR3 is 16 residues long.

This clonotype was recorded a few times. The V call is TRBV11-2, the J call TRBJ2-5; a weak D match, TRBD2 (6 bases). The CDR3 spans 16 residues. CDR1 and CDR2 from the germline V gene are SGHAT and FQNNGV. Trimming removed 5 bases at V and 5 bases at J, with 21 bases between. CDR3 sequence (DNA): TGTGCCAGCAGCAGCAGGAAGTCGCCGGAGGGGGAGACCCAGTACTTC. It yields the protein CASSSRKSPEGETQYF.

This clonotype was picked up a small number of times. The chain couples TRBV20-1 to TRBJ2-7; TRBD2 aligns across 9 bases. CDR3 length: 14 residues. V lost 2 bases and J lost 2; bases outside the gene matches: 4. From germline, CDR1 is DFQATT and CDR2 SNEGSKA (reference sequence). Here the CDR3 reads CSARPSSGTYEQYF. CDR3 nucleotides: TGCAGTGCTAGACCTTCTAGCGGGACCTACGAGCAGTACTTC.

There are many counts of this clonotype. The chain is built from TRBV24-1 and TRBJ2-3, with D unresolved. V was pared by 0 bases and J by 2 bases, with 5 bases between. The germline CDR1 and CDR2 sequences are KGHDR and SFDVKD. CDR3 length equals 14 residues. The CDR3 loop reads CATSDLPATDTQYF. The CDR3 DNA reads TGTGCCACCAGTGATTTGCCAGCCACAGATACGCAGTATTTT.

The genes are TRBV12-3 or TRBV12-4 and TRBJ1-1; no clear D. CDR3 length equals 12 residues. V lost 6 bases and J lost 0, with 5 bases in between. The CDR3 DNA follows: TGTGCCAGCAGGGGGTTGAACACTGAAGCTTTCTTT. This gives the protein CASRGLNTEAFF.

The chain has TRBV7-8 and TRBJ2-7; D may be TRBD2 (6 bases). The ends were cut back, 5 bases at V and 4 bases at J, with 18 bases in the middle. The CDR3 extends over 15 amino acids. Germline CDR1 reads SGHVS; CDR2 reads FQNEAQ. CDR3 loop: CASSPTGASPYEQYF. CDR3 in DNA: TGTGCCAGCAGCCCAACGGGAGCTTCTCCATACGAGCAGTACTTC.

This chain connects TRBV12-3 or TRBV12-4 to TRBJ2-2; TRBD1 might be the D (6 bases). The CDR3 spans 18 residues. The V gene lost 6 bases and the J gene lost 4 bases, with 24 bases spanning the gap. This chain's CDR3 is CASRIGTWGRSGTGELFF. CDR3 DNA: TGTGCCAGCAGAATAGGGACATGGGGGCGGTCGGGCACCGGGGAGCTGTTTTTT.

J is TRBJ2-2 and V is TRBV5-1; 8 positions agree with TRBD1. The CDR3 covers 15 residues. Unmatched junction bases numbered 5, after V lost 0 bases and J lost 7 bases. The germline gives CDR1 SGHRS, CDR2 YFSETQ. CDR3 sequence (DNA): TGCGCCAGCAGCTTGGCCCAGGGGGCCGGCGGGGAGCTGTTTTTT. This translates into CASSLAQGAGGELFF. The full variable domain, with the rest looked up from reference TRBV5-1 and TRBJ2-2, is KAGVTQTPRYLIKTRGQQVTLSCSPISGHRSVSWYQQTPGQGLQFLFEYFSETQRNKGNFPGRFSGRQFSNSRSEMNVSTLELGDSALYLCASSLAQGAGGELFFGEGSRLTVL.

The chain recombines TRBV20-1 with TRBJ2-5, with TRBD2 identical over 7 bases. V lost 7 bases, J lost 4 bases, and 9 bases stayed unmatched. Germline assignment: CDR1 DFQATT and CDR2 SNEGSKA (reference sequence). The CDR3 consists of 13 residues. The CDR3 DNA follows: TGCAGTGGAAGAGGCGGGAGAGGAGAGACCCAGTACTTC. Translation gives CSGRGGRGETQYF.

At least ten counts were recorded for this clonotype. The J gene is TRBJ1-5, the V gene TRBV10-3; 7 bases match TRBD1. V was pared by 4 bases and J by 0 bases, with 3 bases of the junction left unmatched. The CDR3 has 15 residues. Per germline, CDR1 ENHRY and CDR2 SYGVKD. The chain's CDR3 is CAISAGTVSNQPQHF. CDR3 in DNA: TGTGCCATCAGTGCCGGGACAGTTAGCAATCAGCCCCAGCATTTT.

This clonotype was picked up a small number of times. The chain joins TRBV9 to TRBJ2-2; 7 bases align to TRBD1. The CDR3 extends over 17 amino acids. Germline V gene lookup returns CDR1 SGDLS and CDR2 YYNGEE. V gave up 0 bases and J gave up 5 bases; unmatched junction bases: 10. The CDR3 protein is CASSVVRDRIFTGELFF. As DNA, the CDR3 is TGTGCCAGCAGCGTAGTTAGGGACAGAATCTTTACCGGGGAGCTGTTTTTT.